This T cell receptor beta chain originates from a study of blood T cell repertoires in COVID-19. Turning to the study itself: There were acute and convalescent COVID-19 samples, and they came from the United States, Italy and Spain. Sample material is recorded as cDNA or gDNA derived from T cells, B-cell-depleted T cells, or PBMCs.

Authors' analysis steps: The assay estimated nucleated cells by amplifying reference gene primers. Method: immunoSEQ multiplex PCR; TCRdb's copy keeps in-frame clones and lacks some. V and J calls and clone size are those listed in that table; D and trimming were worked out from the DNA. Counted here are about 70,000 clones, roughly 80% occurring once; the ten biggest clones make up more than 9.5%. This clone has just a few counts. The length of the CDR3 is 17 residues. Germline V gives CDR1 MNHEY, CDR2 SMNVEV (reference sequence). Trimming pared 3 bases from V and 3 bases from J, leaving 17 bases between.

Sequencing input: peripheral blood. The V and J genes are TRBV27 and TRBJ2-2, with a weak D call TRBD2 (6 bases). This receptor was identified in a woman older than 75 with acute or convalescent COVID-19. CDR3 sequence reads: CASSFGHVWGDTGELFF. The CDR3 region has the DNA TGTGCCAGCAGTTTTGGACACGTCTGGGGGGACACCGGGGAGCTGTTTTTT.